This record looks at one T cell receptor (beta chain) sequence and its context. This sample is drawn from a study of shared T cell receptors in the human thymus. Measured with immunoSEQ multiplex PCR; TCRdb has only the in-frame clones, and not every one. The sample holds hundreds of thousands of clones, 70% to 90% seen once. Separately, the same data were catalogued under a study of human thymus T cells. That study reports: Healthy Finnish infants undergoing corrective surgery for congenital heart defects were the donors. Repertoires sampled from thymus and blood appeared biased in V and J gene usage.

This clonotype was obtained from a girl under two years old with a congenital heart defect. Specimen: thymocytes.

CDR3 coding DNA: TGTGCCAGCAGATTCTCTCTAGGCGAAAATTCACCCCTCCACTTT. Translation gives CASRFSLGENSPLHF. The chain joins TRBV5-4 to TRBJ1-6; D unclear. This CDR3 has 15 amino acids. Germline CDR1 SGHNT, CDR2 YYREEE (reference sequence). V shed 5 bases and J shed 7 bases, with 16 bases lying between them.